These 6 T cell receptor beta chains were all obtained from the same sample, sequenced in a study of blood T cell repertoires in COVID-19 (dated by TCRdb to between 2020 and 2021). Library prep was done by the immunoSEQ multiplex PCR assay. TCRdb carries this immuneACCESS record with in-frame sequences only. Its versions omit some clonotypes, under half of them owing to an unresolved V gene in the studies checked, with the rest unexplained. Counted in this sample were roughly 110,000 clones; roughly 84% of them appeared once. The ten largest clones represent roughly 4.4% of the sample. Sequenced input: peripheral blood. The receptor source for this set is a human donor in a cohort sampled during active COVID-19.

This chain links TRBV24-1 with TRBJ2-1; 11 bases match TRBD2. V was pared by 5 bases and J by 1 base, with 0 bases of the junction left unmatched. Looked up from germline, CDR1 is KGHDR and CDR2 is SFDVKD. The CDR3 length is 15 residues. The CDR3 coding sequence is TGTGCCACCAGTGCTAGCGGGAGGTCCTACAATGAGCAGTTCTTC. It specifies CATSASGRSYNEQFF.

This sequence joins TRBV5-6 and TRBJ2-7; 7 positions match TRBD1. CDR1 is SGHDT, CDR2 YYEEEE, per germline. CDR3 length: 13 amino acids. After removal of 2 bases from V and 2 bases from J, the junction contained 1 base not matched to a gene. The CDR3 DNA follows: TGTGCCAGCAGCTTCCAGGGGGCCTACGAGCAGTACTTC. Translation: CASSFQGAYEQYF.

The rearrangement links TRBV2 to TRBJ2-1; no clear D. The CDR3 extends over 15 amino acids. Germline V gene lookup returns CDR1 SNHLY and CDR2 FYNNEI. V gave up 2 bases and J gave up 3 bases, with 11 bases separating them. The CDR3 coding sequence is TGTGCCAGCAGTGAAAAGGCAGGATACTACAATGAGCAGTTCTTC. It yields the protein CASSEKAGYYNEQFF. Looking up the rest from reference TRBV2 and TRBJ2-1 gives the full variable domain: EPEVTQTPSHQVTQMGQEVILRCVPISNHLYFYWYRQILGQKVEFLVSFYNNEISEKSEIFDDQFSVERPDGSNFTLKIRSTKLEDSAMYFCASSEKAGYYNEQFFGPGTRLTVL.

The chain uses TRBV5-3 and TRBJ2-7; a weak D match, TRBD1 (5 bases). TRBV5-3 is filed as an ORF, its function uncertain. The germline V and J ends were trimmed by 7 bases and 3 bases, with 17 bases remaining between them. CDR3 size: 14 residues. This CDR3 reads CARGAPGANYEQYV. CDR3 nucleotide sequence: TGTGCCAGAGGGGCCCCTGGGGCGAACTACGAGCAGTACGTC.

The chain employs TRBV10-3 and TRBJ1-6, with 7 bases fitting TRBD1. Germline V CDR1 and CDR2: ENHRY, SYGVKD. The CDR3 is made up of 15 amino acids. V dropped 5 bases and J dropped 3; count of bases not matched to a gene: 4. The CDR3 here is CAISRDRDYNSPLHF. The CDR3 DNA sequence: TGTGCCATCAGTCGAGACAGGGACTATAATTCACCCCTCCACTTT.

The V and J genes are TRBV18 and TRBJ2-7; 7 bases map to TRBD1. CDR3 size: 14 residues. V was pared by 3 bases and J by 2 bases, with 4 bases of the junction left unmatched. Germline V gene sequence: CDR1 KGHSH, CDR2 LQKENI. The CDR3 loop is CASSPRTGPYEQYF. The CDR3 bases are TGTGCCAGCTCACCCAGGACAGGCCCCTACGAGCAGTACTTC.